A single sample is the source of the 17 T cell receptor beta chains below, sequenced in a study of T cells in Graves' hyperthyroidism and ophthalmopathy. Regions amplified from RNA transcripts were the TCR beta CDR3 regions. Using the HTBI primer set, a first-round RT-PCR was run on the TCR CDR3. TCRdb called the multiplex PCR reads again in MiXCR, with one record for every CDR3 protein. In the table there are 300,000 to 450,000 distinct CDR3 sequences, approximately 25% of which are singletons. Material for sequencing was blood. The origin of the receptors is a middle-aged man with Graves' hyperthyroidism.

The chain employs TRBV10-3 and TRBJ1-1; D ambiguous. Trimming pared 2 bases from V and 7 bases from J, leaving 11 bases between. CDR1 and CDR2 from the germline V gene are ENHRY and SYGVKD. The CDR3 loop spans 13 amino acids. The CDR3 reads CAISERGEIEAFF. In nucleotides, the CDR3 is TGTGCCATCAGTGAGCGGGGAGAGATTGAAGCTTTCTTT.

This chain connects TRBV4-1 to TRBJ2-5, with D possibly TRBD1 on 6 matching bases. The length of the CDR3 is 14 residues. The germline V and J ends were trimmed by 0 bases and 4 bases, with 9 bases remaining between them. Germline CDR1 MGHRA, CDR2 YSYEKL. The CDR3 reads CASSQDSRGETQYF. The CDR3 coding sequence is TGCGCCAGCAGCCAAGATAGCAGGGGAGAGACCCAGTACTTC.

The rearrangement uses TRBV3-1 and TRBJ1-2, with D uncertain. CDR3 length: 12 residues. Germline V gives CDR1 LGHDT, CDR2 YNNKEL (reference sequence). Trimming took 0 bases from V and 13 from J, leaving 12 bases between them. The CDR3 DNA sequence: TGTGCCAGCAGCCAAGATAGCCGACTCTCCACCTTC. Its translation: CASSQDSRLSTF.

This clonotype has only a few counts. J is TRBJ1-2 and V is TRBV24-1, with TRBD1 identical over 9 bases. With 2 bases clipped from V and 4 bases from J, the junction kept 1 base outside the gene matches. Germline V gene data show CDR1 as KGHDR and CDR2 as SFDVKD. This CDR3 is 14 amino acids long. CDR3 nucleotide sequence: TGTGCCACCAGTGATTCGGACAGGGGCTATGGCTACACCTTC. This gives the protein CATSDSDRGYGYTF.

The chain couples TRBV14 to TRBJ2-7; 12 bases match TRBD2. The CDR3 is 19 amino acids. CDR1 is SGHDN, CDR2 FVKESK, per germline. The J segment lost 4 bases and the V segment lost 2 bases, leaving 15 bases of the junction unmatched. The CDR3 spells CASSQTTTSGRITTYEQYF. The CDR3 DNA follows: TGTGCCAGCAGCCAAACGACGACTAGCGGGAGAATTACCACTTACGAGCAGTACTTC.

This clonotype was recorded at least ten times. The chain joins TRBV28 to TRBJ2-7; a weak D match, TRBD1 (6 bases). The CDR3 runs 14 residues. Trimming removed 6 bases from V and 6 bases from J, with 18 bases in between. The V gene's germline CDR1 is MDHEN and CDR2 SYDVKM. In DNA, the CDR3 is TGTGCCAGCAGCCGACAGGACAGTCTCCGCGAGCAGTACTTC. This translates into CASSRQDSLREQYF.

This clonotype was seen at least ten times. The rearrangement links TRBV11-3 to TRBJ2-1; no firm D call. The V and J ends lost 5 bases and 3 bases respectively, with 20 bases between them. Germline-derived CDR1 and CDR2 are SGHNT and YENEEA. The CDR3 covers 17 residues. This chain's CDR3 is CASSNVDRWRRYNEQFF. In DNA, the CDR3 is TGTGCCAGCAGCAACGTGGACCGATGGCGACGCTACAATGAGCAGTTCTTC.

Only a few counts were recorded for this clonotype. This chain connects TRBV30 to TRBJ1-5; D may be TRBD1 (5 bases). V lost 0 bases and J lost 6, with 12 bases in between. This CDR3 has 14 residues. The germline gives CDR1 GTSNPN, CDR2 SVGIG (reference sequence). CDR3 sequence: CAWSVGGGRQPQHF. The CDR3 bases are TGTGCCTGGAGTGTCGGGGGAGGGCGTCAGCCCCAGCATTTT.

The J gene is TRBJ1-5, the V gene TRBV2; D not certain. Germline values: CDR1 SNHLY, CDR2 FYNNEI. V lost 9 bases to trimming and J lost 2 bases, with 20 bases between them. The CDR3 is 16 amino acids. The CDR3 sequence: CASRRGATSRNQPQHF. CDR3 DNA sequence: TGTGCCAGTAGACGCGGCGCGACAAGTCGCAATCAGCCCCAGCATTTT.

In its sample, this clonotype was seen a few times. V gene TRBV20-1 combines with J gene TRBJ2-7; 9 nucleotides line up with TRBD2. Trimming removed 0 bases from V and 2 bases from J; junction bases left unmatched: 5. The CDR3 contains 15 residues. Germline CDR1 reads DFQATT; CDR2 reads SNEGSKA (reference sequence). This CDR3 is CSARDVAGVTYEQYF. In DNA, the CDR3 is TGCAGTGCTAGAGACGTAGCGGGAGTAACCTACGAGCAGTACTTC.

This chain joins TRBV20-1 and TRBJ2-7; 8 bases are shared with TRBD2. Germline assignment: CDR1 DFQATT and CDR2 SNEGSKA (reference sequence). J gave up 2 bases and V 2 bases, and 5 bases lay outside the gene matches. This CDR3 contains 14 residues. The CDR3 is CSARPGTRTYEQYF. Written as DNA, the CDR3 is TGCAGTGCTAGACCCGGGACTAGAACCTACGAGCAGTACTTC.

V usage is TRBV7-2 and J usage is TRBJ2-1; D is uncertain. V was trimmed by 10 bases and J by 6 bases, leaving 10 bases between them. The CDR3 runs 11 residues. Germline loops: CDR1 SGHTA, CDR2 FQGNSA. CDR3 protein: CAILLGNEQFF. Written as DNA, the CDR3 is TGTGCCATACTGCTGGGCAATGAGCAGTTCTTC.

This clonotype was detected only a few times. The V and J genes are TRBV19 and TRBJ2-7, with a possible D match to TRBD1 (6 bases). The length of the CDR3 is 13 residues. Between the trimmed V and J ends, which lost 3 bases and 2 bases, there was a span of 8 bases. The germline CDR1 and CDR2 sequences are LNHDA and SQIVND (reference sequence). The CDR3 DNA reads TGTGCCAGTAGTATGGACAGAGCCTACGAGCAGTACTTC. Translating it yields CASSMDRAYEQYF.

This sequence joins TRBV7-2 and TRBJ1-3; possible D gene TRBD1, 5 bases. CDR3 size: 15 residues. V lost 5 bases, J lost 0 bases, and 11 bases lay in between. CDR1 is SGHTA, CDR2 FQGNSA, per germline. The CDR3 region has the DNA TGTGCCAGCAGCCCCTCTGGGGGCTCTGGAAACACCATATATTTT. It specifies CASSPSGGSGNTIYF.

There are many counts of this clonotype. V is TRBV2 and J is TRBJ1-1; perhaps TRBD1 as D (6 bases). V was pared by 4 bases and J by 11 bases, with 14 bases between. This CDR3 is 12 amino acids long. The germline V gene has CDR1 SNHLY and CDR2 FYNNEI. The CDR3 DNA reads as TGTGCCAGCAGTGCGCTGGACAGCCGCGCTTTCTTT. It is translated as CASSALDSRAFF.

DNA for the CDR3: TGTGCCAGCAGCCCCAGTTGGGGACTAGCGACTCACGAGCAGTACTTC. Its protein is CASSPSWGLATHEQYF. The chain carries TRBV3-1 and TRBJ2-7; TRBD2 aligns across 10 bases. V lost 4 bases and J lost 5; bases outside the gene matches: 11. The CDR3 loop spans 16 amino acids. Germline V gene sequence: CDR1 LGHDT, CDR2 YNNKEL (reference sequence).

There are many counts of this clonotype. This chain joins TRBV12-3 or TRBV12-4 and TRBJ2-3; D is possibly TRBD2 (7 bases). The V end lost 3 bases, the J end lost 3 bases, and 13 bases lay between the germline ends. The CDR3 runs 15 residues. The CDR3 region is CASSFWGGMTDTQYF. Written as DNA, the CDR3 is TGTGCCAGCAGTTTTTGGGGGGGCATGACAGATACGCAGTATTTT.